One sample yielded the 16 T cell receptor beta chains listed below, sequenced in a study of cytomegalovirus exposure and HLA in healthy donors. Profiling relied on immunoSEQ multiplex PCR, and the TCRdb table lists in-frame clones only, not all of them. The sample includes hundreds of thousands of clones, 80% to 90% of them seen just once. Sequenced: PBMCs. The receptors were sampled from a woman aged 18 to 35 in good health and CMV-seronegative.

This sequence joins TRBV5-4 and TRBJ2-5, with 10 positions matching TRBD2. Germline values: CDR1 SGHNT, CDR2 YYREEE (reference sequence). This CDR3 has 17 residues. V dropped 2 bases and J dropped 2; count of bases not matched to a gene: 9. CDR3 DNA sequence: TGTGCCAGCAGCTTTGGTCTAGCGGGAGTCGAGCAAGAGACCCAGTACTTC. This encodes CASSFGLAGVEQETQYF.

The table lists this clone with a count of one. The chain joins TRBV30 to TRBJ2-1; the match to TRBD2 covers 14 bases. The V gene's germline CDR1 is GTSNPN and CDR2 SVGIG (reference sequence). J lost 7 bases, V lost 4 bases, and 6 bases had no gene match. This CDR3 region has 15 residues. The CDR3 DNA reads TGTGCCTGGAAGGGACTAGCGGGAGTAGTGAATGAGCAGTTCTTC. It yields the protein CAWKGLAGVVNEQFF.

The J gene is TRBJ1-5, the V gene TRBV18; 9 bases map to TRBD1. V gave up 3 bases and J gave up 0 bases; unmatched junction bases: 12. The CDR3 runs 19 residues. CDR1 is KGHSH, CDR2 LQKENI, per germline. CDR3 nucleotides: TGTGCCAGCTCACCTCACATACCGGGGACAGGGTATAGCAATCAGCCCCAGCATTTT. As protein: CASSPHIPGTGYSNQPQHF.

This clone showed up just once. The chain couples TRBV10-2 to TRBJ1-1, with D perhaps matching TRBD1 (6 bases). Germline assignment: CDR1 WSHSY and CDR2 SAAADI. The length of the CDR3 is 14 residues. V lost 0 bases, J lost 5 bases, and 10 bases lay in between. The CDR3 DNA sequence: TGCGCCAGCAGTGAGTCAGGGGGAAATACTGAAGCTTTCTTT. The encoded protein is CASSESGGNTEAFF.

The rearrangement uses TRBV5-4 and TRBJ2-3; 10 bases are shared with TRBD2. From germline, CDR1 is SGHNT and CDR2 YYREEE (reference sequence). V lost 2 bases and J lost 1; bases outside the gene matches: 7. The CDR3 spans 17 residues. CDR3: CASSFYLAGVGTDTQYF. CDR3 bases: TGTGCCAGCAGCTTCTATCTAGCGGGGGTGGGCACAGATACGCAGTATTTT.

The rearrangement uses TRBV5-4 and TRBJ2-7; D unclear. The CDR3 spans 12 residues. Trimming cost V 2 bases and J 2 bases, with 5 bases left between them. Germline lookup yields CDR1 SGHNT and CDR2 YYREEE (reference sequence). The CDR3 DNA sequence: TGTGCCAGCAGCTTCAATGCCTACGAGCAGTACTTC. Residues: CASSFNAYEQYF.

The rearrangement joins TRBV7-9 to TRBJ2-2; 7 nucleotides align to TRBD2. This CDR3 is built from 16 residues. The germline V gene has CDR1 SEHNR and CDR2 FQNEAQ (reference sequence). V shed 6 bases and J 6 bases; nucleotides not matched to a gene: 13. CDR3 coding DNA: TGTGCCAGCAGTCCCCCGGGTGGGAGGGCCGCCGGGGAGCTGTTTTTT. Translating it yields CASSPPGGRAAGELFF.

The count of this clone is one. The chain is built from TRBV6-5 and TRBJ1-1, with 12 bases fitting TRBD1. V shed 7 bases and J 4 bases; nucleotides not matched to a gene: 7. Germline values: CDR1 MNHEY, CDR2 SVGAGI. The CDR3 runs 15 residues. DNA of the CDR3: TGTGCCAGCACCCTGGGACAGGGGGCTAGCACTGAAGCTTTCTTT. As protein: CASTLGQGASTEAFF.

This sequence joins TRBV7-8 and TRBJ2-2, with a tentative D call TRBD2 (5 bases). The V end was cut by 9 bases, the J end by 1 base, with 15 bases between. There are 15 residues in the CDR3. CDR1 SGHVS and CDR2 FQNEAQ come from the germline V gene. CDR3 sequence reads: CASRPGLRNTGELFF. CDR3 in DNA: TGTGCCAGTCGCCCAGGACTCAGGAACACCGGGGAGCTGTTTTTT.

The chain joins TRBV6-5 to TRBJ1-2; 8 positions match TRBD1. Germline CDR1 reads MNHEY; CDR2 reads SVGAGI. This CDR3 comprises 15 residues. The J segment lost 8 bases and the V segment lost 0 bases, leaving 8 bases of the junction unmatched. This CDR3 is CASSYSGTGSFGYTF. The CDR3 DNA is TGTGCCAGCAGTTACTCCGGGACAGGATCGTTCGGCTACACCTTC.

The rearrangement uses TRBV19 and TRBJ1-2, with 10 positions matching TRBD1. Germline V CDR1 and CDR2: LNHDA, SQIVND (reference sequence). With 6 bases clipped from V and 4 bases from J, the junction kept 11 bases outside the gene matches. This CDR3 has 16 amino acids. The CDR3 loop is CASSRDRGPGGYGYTF. CDR3 DNA: TGTGCCAGTAGCCGTGACAGGGGGCCTGGAGGCTATGGCTACACCTTC.

This clone was observed once. The chain uses TRBV7-6 and TRBJ1-4; D is undetermined. The V gene's germline CDR1 is SGHVS and CDR2 FNYEAQ. The CDR3 spans 16 residues. V was cut by 2 bases and J by 3 bases, with 13 bases left in between. CDR3 nucleotide sequence: TGTGCCAGCAGCTTAACCCCGGGGAGGTCTAATGAAAAACTGTTTTTT. Translation: CASSLTPGRSNEKLFF. Combining the CDR3 with reference TRBV7-6 and TRBJ1-4 gives the whole variable domain GAGVSQSPRYKVTKRGQDVALRCDPISGHVSLYWYRQALGQGPEFLTYFNYEAQQDKSGLPNDRFSAERPEGSISTLTIQRTEQRDSAMYRCASSLTPGRSNEKLFFGSGTQLSVL.

V is TRBV7-3 and J is TRBJ2-7, with 9 bases matching TRBD2. Germline values: CDR1 SGHTA, CDR2 FQGTGA. The V gene end was trimmed by 4 bases and the J gene end by 6 bases; junction bases not matched to a gene: 10. This CDR3 has 15 residues. The CDR3 nucleotides are TGTGCCAGCAGCTCCACCGGGACTAGCCGCGGCGAGCAGTACTTC. Translating gives CASSSTGTSRGEQYF.

J is TRBJ2-2 and V is TRBV4-1, with D tentatively TRBD2 (6 bases). The CDR3 sequence is 14 residues long. V shed 3 bases and J shed 6 bases, with 11 bases lying between them. Germline CDR1 reads MGHRA; CDR2 reads YSYEKL. The CDR3 loop is CASSQKPGAGELFF. The CDR3 nucleotides are TGCGCCAGCAGCCAGAAACCGGGGGCCGGGGAGCTGTTTTTT.

The rearrangement links TRBV5-1 to TRBJ1-1; possibly TRBD1 for D (6 bases). V was shortened by 4 bases and J by 6 bases, with 13 bases between the two germline ends. The germline V gene encodes CDR1 SGHRS and CDR2 YFSETQ. The CDR3 has 13 amino acids. The CDR3 loop reads CASSPDRLAEAFF. The CDR3 DNA sequence: TGCGCCAGCAGCCCCGACAGGCTAGCTGAAGCTTTCTTT.

This chain joins TRBV5-8 and TRBJ1-5; tentative D call: TRBD1 (5 bases). Trimming shortened V by 0 bases and J by 3 bases, and 13 bases separated the two germline ends. The CDR3 sequence is 16 residues long. The germline gives CDR1 SGHTS, CDR2 YDEGEE. The CDR3: CASSLVMGRVNQPQHF. The DNA of the CDR3 is TGTGCCAGCAGCTTGGTGATGGGCAGGGTCAATCAGCCCCAGCATTTT. Supplemented by reference TRBV5-8 and TRBJ1-5, the full variable domain reads EAGVTQSPTHLIKTRGQQATLRCSPISGHTSVYWYQQALGLGLQFLLWYDEGEERNRGNFPPRFSGRQFPNYSSELNVNALELEDSALYLCASSLVMGRVNQPQHFGDGTRLSIL.